This TCR beta chain is drawn from a study of blood T cell repertoires in COVID-19. Study context: The study drew acute and convalescent COVID-19 samples from the United States, Italy and Spain.

In the study's own analysis: Estimates of nucleated cell counts were drawn from the amplification of reference gene primers. Sequencing used immunoSEQ multiplex PCR; TCRdb keeps in-frame clones, though not all of them. V, J and clone size are taken as reported in that table, and D and trimming were inferred from the DNA itself. The table lists about 150,000 clones, around 78% of them singletons. The CDR3 runs to 11 residues. The trim removed 8 bases at V and 3 bases at J, leaving 0 bases unmatched. This clonotype originated in a man at least 80 years old with acute or convalescent COVID-19. The sample taken for sequencing was peripheral blood. The rearrangement joins TRBV12-3 or TRBV12-4 to TRBJ2-5; 7 bases line up with TRBD1. The CDR3 DNA is TGTGCCAGCCAGGGGGAAGAGACCCAGTACTTC. Amino acid sequence: CASQGEETQYF.